This TCR beta chain originates from a study of blood T cell repertoires in COVID-19. The overall study: Samples came from the United States, Italy and Spain, spanning acute and convalescent COVID-19. Sources were T cells, B-cell-depleted T cells, or PBMCs; the material itself was cDNA or gDNA.

Germline assignment: CDR1 SGHDT and CDR2 YYEEEE. The CDR3 consists of 15 residues. The V end lost 3 bases, the J end lost 5 bases, and 17 bases lay between the germline ends. Per the study methods: Reference gene primers were amplified, and this amplification served to estimate nucleated cell counts. Clones were sequenced by immunoSEQ multiplex PCR, and TCRdb holds only the in-frame ones, with some missing. V and J calls and clone size are as listed in that table; D and trimming were resolved from the DNA. This sample has under 250,000 clones; around 82% occur once, and the top ten carry about 4.2%. This TCR derives from a middle-aged man with active or convalescent COVID-19. The sequenced sample was peripheral blood. The chain couples TRBV5-6 to TRBJ2-5, with a possible D match to TRBD2 (5 bases). CDR3 nucleotide sequence: TGTGCCAGCAGCTCCCCTGGACTCGTCGAGGAGACCCAGTACTTC. Its translation is CASSSPGLVEETQYF.